This T cell receptor beta chain was captured by sequencing in a study of spatial heterogeneity in lung cancer. Time point defined: sample taken at primary tumor resection. Whole RNA, which was extracted from tumor, nontumor lung tissue or frozen PBMC, was sequenced without any cell sorting. CDR1 is SQVTM and CDR2 is ANQGSEA in the germline V gene. J gave up 8 bases and V 1 base, and 2 bases lay outside the gene matches. CDR3 length equals 12 residues. This clonotype was recorded at least ten times. TCR cDNA molecules each carried a unique molecular identifier. In TCRdb, the 5' RACE reads were re-called with MiXCR into one record per CDR3 protein. The data hold some 55,000 distinct CDR3 sequences, with under 7.5% observed a single time.

The rearrangement joins TRBV29-1 to TRBJ2-1; 7 bases agree with TRBD2. The TCR originated in a female donor with early-stage non-small cell lung cancer. Sequencing used PBMCs, obtained at surgery. The CDR3 DNA sequence: TGCAGCGTTGAAGGGCTAGCGGATGAGCAGTTCTTC. It encodes CSVEGLADEQFF.